The 19 T cell receptor beta chains listed next were all sequenced from one sample in a study of Graves' ophthalmopathy and Graves' hyperthyroidism listed by TCRdb under 2018. The sequencer was an Illumina HiSeq 2000. For repertoire sequencing, TCR beta CDR3 regions were amplified from RNA transcripts. The first round was an RT-PCR using HTBI primers with the Qiagen OneStep RT-PCR kit, and this first round was followed by a second-round multiplex PCR, then size selection and purification. TCRdb trimmed public reads at Q25 via fastp, called clones via MiXCR and kept in-frame beta chains. Rows are combined by CDR3 protein, so each entry shows the most common genes and DNA. The sample data list approximately 210,000 distinct CDR3 sequences, and approximately 28% of these were observed just once. The ten largest clones add up to 9.1% of the sample. The specimen sequenced was peripheral blood. These receptors were collected from a man between 50 and 59 years old with Graves' ophthalmopathy. Donor details come from another sample of the same person, matched by shared clones.

This clonotype came up many times. The chain has TRBV11-2 and TRBJ1-6, with 8 bases that match TRBD1. Per the germline V gene, CDR1 is SGHAT and CDR2 is FQNNGV. The CDR3 extends over 16 amino acids. The J segment lost 9 bases and the V segment lost 0 bases, leaving 7 bases of the junction unmatched. CDR3 DNA: TGTGCCAGCAGCTTAGATGCGGGACAGGTCGTTTCACCCCTCCACTTT. Translation gives CASSLDAGQVVSPLHF.

CDR3 in DNA: TGTGCCAGCAGCTTGGCCGGGACAGGACCTAAGCCCCAGCATTTT. Protein product: CASSLAGTGPKPQHF. The V call is TRBV5-6, the J call TRBJ1-5; TRBD1 aligns across 8 bases. Germline V CDR1 and CDR2: SGHDT, YYEEEE. Trimming at V came to 0 bases and at J to 8 bases, leaving 7 bases not matched to a gene. The CDR3 covers 15 residues.

At least ten counts were recorded for this clonotype. The V and J genes are TRBV28 and TRBJ2-7, with D tentatively TRBD2 (5 bases). CDR1 and CDR2 (germline): MDHEN, SYDVKM. The CDR3 runs 11 residues. The V and J ends lost 2 bases and 7 bases respectively, with 6 bases between them. The CDR3 region has the DNA TGTGCCAGCAGTTTAAGGAGGGAGCAGTACTTC. Translating it yields CASSLRREQYF.

At least ten counts were recorded for this clonotype. The chain uses TRBV27 and TRBJ1-1, with D hard to call. The CDR3 has 13 amino acids. With 6 bases removed from V and 0 bases from J, the gap between germline ends came to 8 bases. Looked up from germline, CDR1 is MNHEY and CDR2 is SMNVEV (reference sequence). The CDR3 region is CASRPNMNTEAFF. The CDR3, as DNA: TGTGCCAGCAGACCTAACATGAACACTGAAGCTTTCTTT.

This clonotype has at least ten counts. The chain combines TRBV2 with TRBJ2-7, with TRBD2 matching 10 bases. CDR1 SNHLY and CDR2 FYNNEI come from the germline V gene. This CDR3 contains 13 residues. V lost 7 bases, J lost 6 bases, and 6 bases stayed unmatched. This CDR3 is CASTIGLAAEQYF. In DNA form, the CDR3 reads TGTGCCAGCACCATAGGACTAGCGGCCGAGCAGTACTTC.

This clonotype was seen at least ten times. The chain combines TRBV19 with TRBJ1-5; TRBD1 matches 9 bases. Germline CDR1 is LNHDA and CDR2 is SQIVND (reference sequence). The CDR3 length is 17 residues. With V trimmed by 8 bases and J by 3 bases, 14 bases remained unmatched. Here the CDR3 DNA reads TGTGCCAGTGAACCGTTGACCGGGACAGGGAACAATCAGCCCCAGCATTTT. This sequence encodes CASEPLTGTGNNQPQHF.

Points on this clonotype: One base away lies a much larger clone, so this may be a sequencing read error. J is TRBJ1-6 and V is TRBV12-3 or TRBV12-4; TRBD1 might be the D (6 bases). This CDR3 is built from 13 residues. The V gene lost 6 bases and the J gene lost 7 bases, with 10 bases spanning the gap. The CDR3 sequence: CASSPTGNSPLHF. In DNA, the CDR3 is TGTGCCAGCAGCCCGACAGGCAATTCACCCCTCCACTTT.

This clonotype was detected many times. The gene calls are TRBV28 and TRBJ1-2; the D gene is possibly TRBD1 (6 bases). The CDR3 has 11 amino acids. Per the germline V gene, CDR1 is MDHEN and CDR2 is SYDVKM. Deletions cut 8 bases from V and 8 bases from J, with 12 bases between. The CDR3 here is CASGWTDGYTF. DNA for the CDR3: TGTGCCAGCGGCTGGACAGACGGCTACACCTTC.

This clonotype was found many times. The chain carries TRBV24-1 and TRBJ2-5; maybe TRBD1 (6 bases). This CDR3 region has 15 residues. The V end lost 0 bases, the J end lost 4 bases, and 11 bases lay between the germline ends. Germline loops: CDR1 KGHDR, CDR2 SFDVKD. The CDR3 DNA follows: TGTGCCACCAGTGATTTGATCGCAGGGGCAGAGACCCAGTACTTC. Its protein is CATSDLIAGAETQYF.

The chain has TRBV28 and TRBJ1-2; D possibly corresponds to TRBD1 (6 bases). V lost 5 bases to trimming and J lost 8 bases, with 15 bases between them. In germline, CDR1 is MDHEN, CDR2 SYDVKM. CDR3 length equals 13 residues. The CDR3 protein is CASSRRQAEGYTF. CDR3 nucleotides: TGTGCCAGCAGTCGAAGACAGGCGGAAGGCTACACCTTC.

There are many counts of this clonotype. The rearrangement uses TRBV29-1 and TRBJ2-7; D is undetermined. V lost 3 bases, J lost 3 bases, and 6 bases lay in between. The CDR3 loop spans 11 amino acids. CDR1 and CDR2 from the germline V gene are SQVTM and ANQGSEA. In DNA, the CDR3 is TGCAGCGTTGAGCACTACTACGAGCAGTACTTC. Translating it yields CSVEHYYEQYF.

This clonotype showed up many times. This chain joins TRBV6-5 and TRBJ2-7; 7 nucleotides line up with TRBD2. The CDR3 length is 19 residues. V was clipped by 6 bases and J by 7 bases; unmatched bases: 27. CDR1 is MNHEY, CDR2 SVGAGI, per germline. The CDR3, as DNA: TGTGCCAGCAGAAACGCGGGAGAAGGGTTTTCGGCCTACGTGTTGGAGCAGTACTTC. It is translated as CASRNAGEGFSAYVLEQYF.

This clonotype was picked up many times. The chain employs TRBV12-3 or TRBV12-4 and TRBJ2-7, with TRBD1 identical over 7 bases. The ends lost 4 bases at V and 1 base at J; junction bases unmatched: 4. The CDR3 is 14 amino acids. The CDR3, as DNA: TGTGCCAGCAGTTCAACGGGACAGTCCTACGAGCAGTACTTC. This translates into CASSSTGQSYEQYF.

The rearrangement uses TRBV27 and TRBJ1-1; 7 positions match TRBD1. From germline, CDR1 is MNHEY and CDR2 SMNVEV (reference sequence). V lost 6 bases, J lost 1 base, and 5 bases stayed unmatched. The CDR3 totals 14 residues. The CDR3 DNA is TGTGCCAGCAGACGGGACAGAGGGAACACTGAAGCTTTCTTT. Translated, it gives CASRRDRGNTEAFF.

This clonotype has at least ten counts. The chain employs TRBV7-9 and TRBJ2-5; 8 nucleotides agree with TRBD1. Germline-derived CDR1 and CDR2 are SEHNR and FQNEAQ (reference sequence). The CDR3 extends over 14 amino acids. The V segment lost 5 bases and the J segment 1 base; nucleotides outside the gene matches: 3. CDR3 sequence (DNA): TGTGCCAGCAGCCGGGGACAGGCCCAAGAGACCCAGTACTTC. Translation: CASSRGQAQETQYF.

This clonotype was seen at least ten times. The chain employs TRBV2 and TRBJ2-6, with a weak D call TRBD2 (5 bases). The CDR3 runs 16 residues. CDR1 and CDR2 (germline): SNHLY, FYNNEI. The V gene lost 0 bases and the J gene lost 2 bases, with 8 bases spanning the gap. The CDR3 loop is CASSEAGLTGANVLTF. The CDR3 nucleotides read TGTGCCAGCAGTGAAGCCGGACTTACTGGGGCCAACGTCCTGACTTTC.

The V gene is TRBV6-2 or TRBV6-3, the J gene TRBJ1-5, with D uncertain. Germline assignment: CDR1 MNHEY and CDR2 SVGEGT. V lost 4 bases, J lost 7 bases, and 11 bases lay in between. This CDR3 spans 13 amino acids. Written as DNA, the CDR3 is TGTGCCAGCAGTTTAAACCCGGCGCAGCCCCAGCATTTT. Protein sequence: CASSLNPAQPQHF.

This sequence joins TRBV6-2 or TRBV6-3 and TRBJ1-2, with 10 bases aligning to TRBD1. The CDR3 totals 16 residues. CDR1 is MNHEY and CDR2 is SVGEGT in the germline V gene. The V segment lost 2 bases and the J segment 6 bases; nucleotides outside the gene matches: 9. In DNA form, the CDR3 reads TGTGCCAGCAGTTACACCGGGACAGGGGTTATCCATGGCTACACCTTC. Encoded protein: CASSYTGTGVIHGYTF.

This clonotype came up many times. The V and J genes are TRBV7-8 and TRBJ2-2; 12 bases are a match to TRBD2. The length of the CDR3 is 18 residues. V dropped 5 bases and J dropped 0; count of bases not matched to a gene: 7. From germline, CDR1 is SGHVS and CDR2 FQNEAQ. The CDR3 sequence: CASSVRTSGTANTGELFF. The DNA of the CDR3 is TGTGCCAGCAGCGTGCGGACTAGCGGGACCGCGAACACCGGGGAGCTGTTTTTT. The full variable domain, with the rest looked up from reference TRBV7-8 and TRBJ2-2, is GAGVSQSPRYKVAKRGQDVALRCDPISGHVSLFWYQQALGQGPEFLTYFQNEAQLDKSGLPSDRFFAERPEGSVSTLKIQRTQQEDSAVYLCASSVRTSGTANTGELFFGEGSRLTVL.